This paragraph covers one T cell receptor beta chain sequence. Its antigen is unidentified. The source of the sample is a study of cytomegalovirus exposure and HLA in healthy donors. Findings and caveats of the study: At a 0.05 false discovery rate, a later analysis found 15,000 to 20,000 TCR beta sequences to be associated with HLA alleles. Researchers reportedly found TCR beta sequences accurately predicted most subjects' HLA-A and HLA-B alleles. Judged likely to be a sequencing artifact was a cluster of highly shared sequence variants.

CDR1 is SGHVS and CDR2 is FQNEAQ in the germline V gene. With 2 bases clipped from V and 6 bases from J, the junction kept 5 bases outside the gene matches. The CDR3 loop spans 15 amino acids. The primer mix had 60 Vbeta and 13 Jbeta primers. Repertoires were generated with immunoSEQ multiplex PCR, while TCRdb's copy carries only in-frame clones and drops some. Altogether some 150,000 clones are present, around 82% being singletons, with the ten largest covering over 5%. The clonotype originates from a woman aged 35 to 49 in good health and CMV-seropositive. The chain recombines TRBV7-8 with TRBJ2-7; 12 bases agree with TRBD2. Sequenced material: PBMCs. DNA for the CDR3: TGTGCCAGCAGCTTAACTAGCGGGAGGTCTTTCGAGCAGTACTTC. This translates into CASSLTSGRSFEQYF.